This note documents a single T cell receptor beta chain sequence. Its antigen is not identified. The CDR3 is cut off 3 residues early in the read; its end comes from the germline J gene. MY09/MY11 PCR detected cervical HPV DNA; dot-blot assigned genotypes. These data originate in a study of T cells in women clearing cervical HPV infection. Study-level information: Case blood was drawn a median approximately 21 weeks after lesion detection. The study's findings and limits: Each sample's T-cell count was unknown, possibly confounding richness. CIN3+ cases had significantly higher TCR richness than controls; evenness did not differ.

TCRdb's copy holds only in-frame clones and misses some; the assay was immunoSEQ multiplex PCR. The sample table includes tens of thousands of clones. CDR1 is GTSNPN, CDR2 SVGIG, per germline (reference sequence). This CDR3 is built from 13 residues. Deletions cut 3 bases from V and 6 bases from J, with 9 bases between. The sample was blood buffy coat. The sequence was obtained from a woman aged 18 to 75 with a cervical HPV16 infection that either progressed to CIN3+ or cleared (not recorded which). This chain links TRBV30 with TRBJ1-6; D gene uncertain. CDR3 DNA (partial): TGTGCCTGGAGAGAGGCCCTTAATTCACCC. It translates to CAWREALNSP. The CDR3 in full is CAWREALNSPLHF.